Listed below are T cell receptor beta chains from one sample, sequenced in a study of OX40 agonist ivuxolimab in advanced cancers. This table comes from immunoSEQ multiplex PCR, and its TCRdb copy is limited to in-frame clones, with some not included. Of approximately 50,000 clones detected, around 80% appear once; the ten largest clones hold about 3.8%. Specimen: CD4+ or CD8+ T cells sorted from blood, collected in a trial of the OX40 agonist ivuxolimab. Receptors were obtained from an adult with an advanced solid tumor such as melanoma, head and neck, liver or kidney cancer. The CDR3 runs from the conserved cysteine through the conserved F or W. A D gene is named only where the DNA matches it firmly.

length	D	V	J	CDR3
15	TRBD2	TRBV19	TRBJ2-3	CASRKLADSTDTQYF
17	TRBD1	TRBV27	TRBJ2-4	CASSSGQGVQAKNIQYF
12	NA	TRBV14	TRBJ1-4	CASSRGDEKLFF
13	NA	TRBV30	TRBJ1-3	CAWSPGSGNTIYF
15	TRBD2	TRBV18	TRBJ2-3	CASSPPSGSSDTQYF
18	NA	TRBV10-3	TRBJ2-3	CAISEFSDGMSSTDTQYF
13	TRBD1	TRBV2	NA	CASSGDRDYEQYF
16	TRBD1	TRBV5-1	TRBJ1-4	CASSLAVGTANEKLFF
12	NA	TRBV19	TRBJ2-7	CASSPNRFEQYF
16	TRBD1	TRBV10-1	TRBJ1-1	CASSLSTGGGRTEAFF
15	TRBD2	TRBV6-5	TRBJ2-3	CATRGLAGNVDTQYF
17	TRBD1	TRBV2	TRBJ2-7	CATTGGNGRKSSYEQYF
15	TRBD1	TRBV28	TRBJ1-2	CASLPGGAWQDGYTF